This T cell receptor (beta chain) comes out of a study of regulatory T cells in long-lasting Graves disease. Study details: Newly diagnosed Graves' patients had under 3 months of antithyroid drugs.

The study, taken as a whole, reports: Patients with persistent disease shared fewer than 3,500 public clonotypes, outpacing the approximately 970 shared by new patients. Persistent disease showed a preference for TRBV28, TRBJ1-2 and TRBJ2-5.

This clonotype was picked up many times. Its antigen is unknown. Building the TCR beta libraries relied on iRepertoire HTBI primers, and CDR3 regions underwent Arm-PCR. Using its own MiXCR run on the multiplex PCR reads, TCRdb lists one record per CDR3 protein. In the table there are 240,000 or so distinct CDR3 sequences, 20% of which are singletons. Specified time point: newly diagnosed GD, antithyroid drugs for less than 3 months. Construction of the TCR library relied on RNA isolated from PBMCs. Staff drew approximately 10 milliliters of peripheral blood into EDTA tubes. Germline-derived CDR1 and CDR2 are SEHNR and FQNEAQ (reference sequence). V lost 5 bases to trimming and J lost 0 bases; unmatched junction nucleotides: 3. The length of the CDR3 is 14 residues.

This sequence was found in a female donor with Graves disease. This sequence joins TRBV7-9 and TRBJ2-7, with 8 bases matching TRBD1. Material: peripheral blood mononuclear cells (PBMCs), obtained at new diagnosis, from a patient treated with antithyroid drugs. The CDR3: CASSRDRYSYEQYF. DNA for the CDR3: TGTGCCAGCAGCCGGGACAGGTACTCCTACGAGCAGTACTTC. The full variable domain, rest sourced from reference TRBV7-9 and TRBJ2-7, is DTGVSQNPRHKITKRGQNVTFRCDPISEHNRLYWYRQTLGQGPEFLTYFQNEAQLEKSRLLSDRFSAERPKGSFSTLEIQRTEQGDSAMYLCASSRDRYSYEQYFGPGTRLTVT.